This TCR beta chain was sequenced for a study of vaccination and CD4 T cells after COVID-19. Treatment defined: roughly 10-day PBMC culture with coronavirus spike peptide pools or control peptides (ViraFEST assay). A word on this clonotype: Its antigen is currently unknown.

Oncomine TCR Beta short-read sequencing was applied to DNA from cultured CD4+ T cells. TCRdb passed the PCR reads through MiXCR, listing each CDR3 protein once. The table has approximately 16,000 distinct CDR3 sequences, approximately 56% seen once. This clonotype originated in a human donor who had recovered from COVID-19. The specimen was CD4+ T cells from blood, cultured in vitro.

The CDR3 protein is CATSRDRGKITEAFF. The DNA of the CDR3 is TGTGCCACCAGCAGAGATAGAGGGAAAATCACTGAAGCTTTCTTT. V and J are TRBV15 and TRBJ1-1, with D unresolved. This CDR3 contains 15 residues. The germline V gene encodes CDR1 LNHNV and CDR2 YYDKDF (reference sequence). Trimming left V 0 bases short and J 4 bases short, with 12 bases between.